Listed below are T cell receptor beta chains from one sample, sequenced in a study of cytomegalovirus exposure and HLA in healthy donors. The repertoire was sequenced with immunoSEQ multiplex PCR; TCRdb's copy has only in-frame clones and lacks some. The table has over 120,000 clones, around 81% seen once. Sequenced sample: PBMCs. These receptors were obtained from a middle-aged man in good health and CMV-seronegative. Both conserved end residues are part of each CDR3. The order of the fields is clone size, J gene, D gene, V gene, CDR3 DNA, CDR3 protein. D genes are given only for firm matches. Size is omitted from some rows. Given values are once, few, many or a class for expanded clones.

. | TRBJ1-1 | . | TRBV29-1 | TGCAGCGTTTCCCGTTGGGCGGGAACTGAAGCTTTCTTT | CSVSRWAGTEAFF
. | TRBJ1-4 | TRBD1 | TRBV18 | TGTGCCAGCTCGTCGCAGGGGGCGACTAATGAAAAACTGTTTTTT | CASSSQGATNEKLFF
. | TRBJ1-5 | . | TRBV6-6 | TGTGCCAGCAGTTACGGGGAGGGTCGTAGTATTCAGCCCCAGCATTTT | CASSYGEGRSIQPQHF
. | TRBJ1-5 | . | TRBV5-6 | TGTGCCAGCAGCGCGAGGGGCAATCAGCCCCAGCATTTT | CASSARGNQPQHF
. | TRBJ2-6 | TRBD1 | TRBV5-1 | TGCGCCAGCAAAGCAGGGGGCGCCTCTGGGGCCAACGTCCTGACTTTC | CASKAGGASGANVLTF
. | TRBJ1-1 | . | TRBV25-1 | TGTGCCAGCAGTGAGCCCCGGGGGAGGGGGTATACTGAAGCTTTCTTT | CASSEPRGRGYTEAFF
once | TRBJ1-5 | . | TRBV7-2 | TGTGCCAGCAGCCACCCGGGGGATCAGCCCCAGCATTTT | CASSHPGDQPQHF
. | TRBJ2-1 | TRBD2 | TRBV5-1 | TGCGCCAGCAGCTTGGCCAGCGGGAGGGCCCGGAATGAGCAGTTCTTC | CASSLASGRARNEQFF
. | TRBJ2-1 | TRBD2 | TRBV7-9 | TGTGCCAGCAGCTCGACGACTAGCGGGGGATACAATGAGCAGTTCTTC | CASSSTTSGGYNEQFF
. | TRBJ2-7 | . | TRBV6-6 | TGTGCCAGCAGCCAACCGGTCATGTCCTACGAGCAGTACTTC | CASSQPVMSYEQYF
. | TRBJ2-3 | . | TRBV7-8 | TGTGCCAGCAGCTTAGGGCAGGGGGGCCCAGATACGCAGTATTTT | CASSLGQGGPDTQYF
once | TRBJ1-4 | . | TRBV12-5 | TGTGCTAGTGGTTTAGGGGCAACTAATGAAAAACTGTTTTTT | CASGLGATNEKLFF
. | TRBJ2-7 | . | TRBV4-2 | TGTGCCAGCAGCCAAGTGGCTAGCGAGGTCTACGAGCAGTACTTC | CASSQVASEVYEQYF
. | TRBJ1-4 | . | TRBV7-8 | TGTGCCAGCAGCGTAGCGAGCTATAATGAAAAACTGTTTTTT | CASSVASYNEKLFF
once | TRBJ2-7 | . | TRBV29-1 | TGCAGCGGTGGAGTTTTGGGCGAGCAGTACTTC | CSGGVLGEQYF
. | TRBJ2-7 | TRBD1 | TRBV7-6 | TGTGCCAGCAGCTTGGGACAGGTTTTGTCCGAGCAGTACTTC | CASSLGQVLSEQYF
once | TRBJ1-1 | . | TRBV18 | TGTGCCAGCTCACTTACCCGACAGGTCGGGCTTAGTGAAGCTTTCTTT | CASSLTRQVGLSEAFF
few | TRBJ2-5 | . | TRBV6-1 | TGTGCCAGCAGTGACGGGGAGGCGGGTTACGAGACCCAGTACTTC | CASSDGEAGYETQYF
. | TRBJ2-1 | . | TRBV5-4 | TGTGCCAGCAGCCCCCCAGTGTACAATGAGCAGTTCTTC | CASSPPVYNEQFF
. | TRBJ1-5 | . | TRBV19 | TGTGCCAGTAGTATTGGGCAGGCAATCAATCAGCCCCAGCATTTT | CASSIGQAINQPQHF
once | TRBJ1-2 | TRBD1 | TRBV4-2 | TGTGCCAGCAGCCAGGCGACAGGGGGCCAGGACTATGGCTACACCTTC | CASSQATGGQDYGYTF
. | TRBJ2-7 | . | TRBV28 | TGTGCCAGCAGTTTACGTCCCCCGCAGGGCTACGAGCAGTACTTC | CASSLRPPQGYEQYF
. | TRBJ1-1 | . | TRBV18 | TGTGCCAGCTCACCGGTACTGCGCACTGAAGCTTTCTTT | CASSPVLRTEAFF
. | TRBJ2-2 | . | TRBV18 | TGTGCCAGCTCACCGCGGGCGAGGGCCCCAGTTGCGAACACCGGGGAGCTGTTTTTT | CASSPRARAPVANTGELFF
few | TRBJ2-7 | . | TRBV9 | TGTGCCAGCAGCGTAGGACAGGTCCACGAGCAGTACTTC | CASSVGQVHEQYF
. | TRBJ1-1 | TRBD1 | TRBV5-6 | TGTGCCAGCAGCTCGGGGACCGGGACAGGAGCGGCTGAAGCTTTCTTT | CASSSGTGTGAAEAFF
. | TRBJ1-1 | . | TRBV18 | TGTGCCAGCTCACCCCGACAGACCCCCATGAACACTGAAGCTTTCTTT | CASSPRQTPMNTEAFF